This T cell receptor beta chain comes out of a study of blood T cell repertoires in COVID-19. Profiling relied on immunoSEQ multiplex PCR, and the TCRdb table lists in-frame clones only, not all of them. The sample shows 75,000 or so clones, 80% of them seen only once. V dropped 2 bases and J dropped 7; count of bases not matched to a gene: 3. This CDR3 has 14 amino acids. Germline assignment: CDR1 MNHEY and CDR2 SMNVEV (reference sequence). This sequence was found in a man between 60 and 75 years old with active or convalescent COVID-19. What was sequenced was peripheral blood. The rearrangement joins TRBV27 to TRBJ1-3, with 9 bases that match TRBD1. The CDR3 coding sequence is TGTGCCAGCAGTTTAACAGGGGGCGCGAACACCATATATTTT. This gives the protein CASSLTGGANTIYF.